Detailed here is one T cell receptor beta chain. The sample belongs to a study of blood T cell repertoires in COVID-19. Study in general: The United States, Italy and Spain provided the acute and convalescent COVID-19 samples. T cells, B-cell-depleted T cells, or PBMCs supplied cDNA or gDNA.

As handled by the study authors: Using reference gene primer amplification, nucleated cell counts were estimated. Produced via immunoSEQ multiplex PCR; TCRdb's table is partial and in-frame only. V, J and clone size are those of that table, while D and trimming were read from the DNA. The sample has about half a million clones, 80% to 90% seen once. CDR3 length: 13 amino acids. V lost 6 bases, J lost 5 bases, and 13 bases lay in between. Germline CDR1 MRHNA, CDR2 SNTAGT. The TCR sequence derives from a human donor in a cohort sampled during active COVID-19. V gene TRBV6-4 combines with J gene TRBJ1-1, with D perhaps matching TRBD1 (5 bases). Material for sequencing was peripheral blood. This CDR3 reads CASSSREGTEAFF. The DNA of the CDR3 is TGTGCCAGCAGCTCCAGGGAGGGGACTGAAGCTTTCTTT.